This entry features one T cell receptor beta chain sequence. This sample was included in a study of blood T cell repertoires in COVID-19. This CDR3 region has 13 residues. CDR1 is SGHRS, CDR2 YFSETQ, per germline. Trimming removed 3 bases from V and 2 bases from J; junction bases left unmatched: 2. TCRdb's copy holds only in-frame clones and misses some; the assay was immunoSEQ multiplex PCR. The table has approximately 170,000 clones, around 85% seen once. The receptor comes from a man between 45 and 60 years old with active or convalescent COVID-19. Source material: peripheral blood. The rearrangement links TRBV5-1 to TRBJ2-7, with 7 bases lining up with TRBD1. The CDR3 loop is CASSWDSTYEQYF. DNA of the CDR3: TGCGCCAGCAGCTGGGACAGTACCTACGAGCAGTACTTC.